The clone carrying this T cell receptor beta chain was detected once. The assay was immunoSEQ multiplex PCR, and TCRdb's table has in-frame clones only and misses some. This table holds about 2.3 million clones, around 93% found once. The data belong to a study of shared clonotypes between healthy human individuals. V was pared by 6 bases and J by 3 bases, with 10 bases between. The CDR3 consists of 13 residues. CDR1 and CDR2 from the germline V gene are MNHNY and SVGAGI (reference sequence). The sequencing input was naive CD4+ T cells from PBMCs. Subset of the sample: CD45RA+ positively selected. The TCR originated in a man between 18 and 29 years old in good health. Some clones in this sample may be carry-over from other donors' samples. The J gene is TRBJ2-3, the V gene TRBV6-6, with D perhaps TRBD2 (5 bases). The CDR3 nucleotides are TGTGCCAGCAGATCTCCGGGGACAGATACGCAGTATTTT. Its protein is CASRSPGTDTQYF.